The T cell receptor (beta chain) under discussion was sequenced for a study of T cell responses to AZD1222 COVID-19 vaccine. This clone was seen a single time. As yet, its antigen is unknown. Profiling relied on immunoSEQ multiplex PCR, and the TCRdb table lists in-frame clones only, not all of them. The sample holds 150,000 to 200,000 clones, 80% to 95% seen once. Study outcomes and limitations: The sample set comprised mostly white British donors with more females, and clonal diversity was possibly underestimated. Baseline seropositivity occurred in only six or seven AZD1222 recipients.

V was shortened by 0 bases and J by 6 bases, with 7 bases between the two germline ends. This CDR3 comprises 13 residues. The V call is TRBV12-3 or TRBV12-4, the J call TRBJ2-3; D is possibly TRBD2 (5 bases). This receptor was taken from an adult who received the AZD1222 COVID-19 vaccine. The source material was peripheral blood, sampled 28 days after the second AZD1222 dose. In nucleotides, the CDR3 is TGTGCCAGCAGTTTAGCGCGAGGGGATACGCAGTATTTT. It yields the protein CASSLARGDTQYF.